Only a few counts were recorded for the clone carrying this T cell receptor (beta chain). The data stem from a study of blood T cell repertoires in COVID-19. For the study at large: The United States, Italy and Spain provided the acute and convalescent COVID-19 samples. Sample material is recorded as cDNA or gDNA derived from T cells, B-cell-depleted T cells, or PBMCs.

Seattle enrolled patients during active infection and tracked them longitudinally. As handled by the study authors: Amplified reference gene primers provided the basis for estimating nucleated cell counts. Here immunoSEQ multiplex PCR was the method, and the copy in TCRdb shows in-frame clones only, minus some. V and J calls and clone size are as listed in that table; D and trimming were resolved from the DNA. The table records nearly 250,000 clones, approximately 85% of them present only once. The TCR originated in a woman older than 75 with COVID-19, enrolled during active disease. The material sequenced was peripheral blood.

The CDR3 loop reads CATRTGTEAFF. CDR3 DNA sequence: TGTGCCACTCGTACTGGCACTGAAGCTTTCTTT. This rearrangement joins TRBV25-1 to TRBJ1-1; D uncertain. The CDR3 is 11 amino acids. The V end lost 10 bases, the J end lost 4 bases, and 10 bases lay between the germline ends. Germline values: CDR1 MGHDK, CDR2 SYGVNS.